These 24 T cell receptor beta chains came from one sample sequenced in a study of response to subunit inactivated influenza vaccine. TCRdb re-called the RT-PCR reads with MiXCR, one entry per CDR3 protein. The sample includes some 500,000 distinct CDR3 sequences, 13% seen only once; the top ten take around 13%. Specimen: PBMCs from blood, collected more than 35 days after vaccination. The receptors were gathered from a man in his fifties who received an inactivated influenza vaccine.

The chain recombines TRBV7-2 with TRBJ2-5, with D maybe TRBD2 (5 bases). V dropped 5 bases and J dropped 5 bases, with 15 bases sitting between them. The CDR3 consists of 14 residues. CDR1 and CDR2 (germline): SGHTA, FQGNSA. In nucleotides, the CDR3 is TGTGCCAGCAGCCGAACTAGGACCGGGGAGACCCAGTACTTC. Encoded protein: CASSRTRTGETQYF.

This CDR3 is CSASRLAGNEQFF. The CDR3 bases are TGCAGTGCCAGCAGACTAGCAGGCAATGAGCAGTTCTTC. V usage is TRBV20-1 and J usage is TRBJ2-1; 7 bases fit TRBD2. V lost 6 bases and J lost 6; bases outside the gene matches: 8. Germline values: CDR1 DFQATT, CDR2 SNEGSKA (reference sequence). This CDR3 has 13 amino acids.

This clonotype was counted many times. The rearrangement joins TRBV7-2 to TRBJ2-1; no clear D gene. Trimming took 2 bases from V and 4 from J, leaving 9 bases between them. Germline V lookup: CDR1 SGHTA, CDR2 FQGNSA. The CDR3 has 14 residues. For the CDR3, the DNA is TGTGCCAGCAGCTTAAGAGGCGGATACAATGAGCAGTTCTTC. This sequence encodes CASSLRGGYNEQFF.

In nucleotides, the CDR3 is TGTGCCAGCAGCCCTGGGGGGAATCTGGGGTACGAGCAGTACTTC. Amino acids: CASSPGGNLGYEQYF. This chain joins TRBV6-1 and TRBJ2-7; D might be TRBD2 (6 bases). CDR3 length: 15 amino acids. Germline CDR1 and CDR2: MNHNS and SASEGT. Trimming cost V 6 bases and J 4 bases, with 19 bases left between them.

This clonotype was found once. The chain couples TRBV4-1 to TRBJ2-2; D might be TRBD1 (6 bases). Germline lookup yields CDR1 MGHRA and CDR2 YSYEKL. Trimming removed 2 bases at V and 6 bases at J, with 13 bases between. This CDR3 is 15 amino acids long. The CDR3 DNA is TGCGCCAGCAGCCAAAGAGCAGGGGTCCCCGGGGAGCTGTTTTTT. Translating it yields CASSQRAGVPGELFF.

This clonotype appeared a few times. This chain uses TRBV5-1 with TRBJ2-7, with TRBD2 as a possible D gene (6 bases). Trimming pared 2 bases from V and 2 bases from J, leaving 17 bases between. Germline lookup yields CDR1 SGHRS and CDR2 YFSETQ. The CDR3 length is 16 residues. The CDR3 nucleotides read TGCGCCAGCAGCTTCGGGTTGGGTAGCGGTACCTACGAGCAGTACTTC. Its translation is CASSFGLGSGTYEQYF.

This clonotype appeared a few times. The chain couples TRBV7-9 to TRBJ2-7; the D gene could be TRBD1 or TRBD2 (5 bases each). V lost 4 bases and J lost 6, with 7 bases in between. Germline CDR1 and CDR2: SEHNR and FQNEAQ (reference sequence). This CDR3 is 11 amino acids long. The CDR3 bases are TGTGCCAGCAGCTGGGACCGCGAGCAGTACTTC. It yields the protein CASSWDREQYF.

This clonotype occurred a few times. The V and J genes are TRBV5-1 and TRBJ2-3; TRBD2 aligns across 8 bases. Trimming took 0 bases from V and 2 from J; bases not matched to a gene: 5. Germline CDR1 is SGHRS and CDR2 is YFSETQ. This CDR3 region has 16 residues. As DNA, the CDR3 is TGCGCCAGCAGCTTGGTCGGCGGGGGGATCACAGATACGCAGTATTTT. Protein product: CASSLVGGGITDTQYF. Full variable domain (outside the CDR3, taken from reference TRBV5-1 and TRBJ2-3): KAGVTQTPRYLIKTRGQQVTLSCSPISGHRSVSWYQQTPGQGLQFLFEYFSETQRNKGNFPGRFSGRQFSNSRSEMNVSTLELGDSALYLCASSLVGGGITDTQYFGPGTRLTVL.

This clonotype was seen a handful of times. The chain recombines TRBV20-1 with TRBJ2-1, with D possibly being TRBD2 (6 bases). The ends were cut back, 3 bases at V and 4 bases at J, with 13 bases in the middle. The CDR3 spans 14 residues. CDR1 is DFQATT, CDR2 SNEGSKA, per germline (reference sequence). CDR3 amino acids: CSASPGLTYNEQFF. Here the CDR3 DNA reads TGCAGTGCTAGTCCGGGACTGACTTACAATGAGCAGTTCTTC.

This clonotype was counted a few times. For the CDR3, the DNA is TGTGCCAGCAGTTTCGTAGCGGGGGCCTACGAGCAGTACTTC. This codes for CASSFVAGAYEQYF. This chain links TRBV12-3 or TRBV12-4 with TRBJ2-7; 9 nucleotides match TRBD2. CDR3 length equals 14 residues. Trimming cost V 3 bases and J 2 bases; bases outside gene matches: 2.

The chain carries TRBV6-6 and TRBJ2-4; D gene ambiguous. The V end was cut by 5 bases, the J end by 5 bases, with 10 bases between. The CDR3 is 13 amino acids. The germline V gene has CDR1 MNHNY and CDR2 SVGAGI (reference sequence). CDR3 region: CASSTSSQNIQYF. The CDR3 DNA reads as TGTGCCAGCAGTACCTCATCCCAAAACATTCAGTACTTC.

This clonotype showed up many times. The V and J genes are TRBV29-1 and TRBJ2-3; 12 bases agree with TRBD2. Germline CDR1 reads SQVTM; CDR2 reads ANQGSEA. V dropped 1 base and J dropped 10; count of bases not matched to a gene: 12. This CDR3 spans 16 amino acids. The CDR3 is CSVEVSSGREGWAQYF. CDR3 in DNA: TGCAGCGTTGAAGTGTCTAGCGGGAGGGAGGGGTGGGCGCAGTATTTT.

This clonotype was seen many times. The V and J genes are TRBV20-1 and TRBJ2-2; D is ambiguous. Trimming took off 0 bases at V and 2 bases at J, with 10 bases between the two ends. The CDR3 loop spans 15 amino acids. Germline CDR1 and CDR2: DFQATT and SNEGSKA (reference sequence). The DNA for the CDR3 is TGCAGTGCTAGAGACGGAACGTACAACACCGGGGAGCTGTTTTTT. Translation: CSARDGTYNTGELFF.

The chain combines TRBV20-1 with TRBJ1-1, with D possibly matching TRBD1 (6 bases). CDR1 is DFQATT, CDR2 SNEGSKA, per germline (reference sequence). This CDR3 has 11 amino acids. V was trimmed by 4 bases and J by 3 bases, leaving 6 bases between them. CDR3 in amino acids: CSATGDTEAFF. CDR3 nucleotide sequence: TGCAGTGCTACAGGGGACACTGAAGCTTTCTTT.

V usage is TRBV3-1 and J usage is TRBJ2-7, with TRBD1 as a possible D gene (7 bases). The V end was cut by 2 bases, the J end by 6 bases, with 14 bases between. CDR1 LGHDT and CDR2 YNNKEL come from the germline V gene (reference sequence). This CDR3 spans 14 amino acids. The CDR3 nucleotides are TGTGCCAGCAGCCAACACGGGGGACAGCGCGAGCAGTACTTC. It yields the protein CASSQHGGQREQYF.

This clonotype was seen more than once but under ten times. V gene TRBV10-3 combines with J gene TRBJ2-1, with D hard to call. CDR3 length: 13 amino acids. The V gene's germline CDR1 is ENHRY and CDR2 SYGVKD. V was pared by 6 bases and J by 1 base, with 7 bases between. Here the CDR3 DNA reads TGTGCCATCAGGACGACTTCCTACAATGAGCAGTTCTTC. It codes for CAIRTTSYNEQFF.

The chain couples TRBV20-1 to TRBJ2-3; unclear D gene. Trimming stripped 0 bases from V and 0 bases from J, with 13 bases between. Germline assignment: CDR1 DFQATT and CDR2 SNEGSKA (reference sequence). There are 16 residues in the CDR3. The CDR3 reads CSARDRRRLSTDTQYF. DNA of the CDR3: TGCAGTGCTAGAGATCGGCGCCGGCTCAGCACAGATACGCAGTATTTT.

The CDR3 spells CASVKAGLSNQPQHF. CDR3 bases: TGTGCCAGCGTTAAGGCAGGCCTTAGCAATCAGCCCCAGCATTTT. The genes are TRBV6-2 or TRBV6-3 and TRBJ1-5, with D unclear. CDR1 and CDR2 (germline): MNHEY, SVGEGT. Trimming removed 8 bases at V and 0 bases at J, with 14 bases between. The CDR3 length is 15 residues.

This chain joins TRBV28 and TRBJ2-4; 7 bases line up with TRBD1. From germline, CDR1 is MDHEN and CDR2 SYDVKM. CDR3 length equals 16 residues. J gave up 1 base and V 3 bases, and 6 bases lay outside the gene matches. This CDR3 is CASSLTGYPAKNIQYF. The CDR3 DNA follows: TGTGCCAGCAGTTTGACAGGGTATCCGGCCAAAAACATTCAGTACTTC.

This clonotype was seen more than once but under ten times. This rearrangement joins TRBV5-1 to TRBJ2-1; 9 positions agree with TRBD1. J was trimmed by 8 bases and V by 4 bases; bases with no gene match: 7. Germline V gene data show CDR1 as SGHRS and CDR2 as YFSETQ. The CDR3 contains 14 residues. CDR3 DNA sequence: TGCGCCAGCAGCAAAGACAGGGGGGTCTATGAGCAGTTCTTC. Protein sequence: CASSKDRGVYEQFF.

A note on this clonotype: As the CDR3 is not closed by the conserved phenylalanine or tryptophan, this likely results from a read error. The chain recombines TRBV4-3 with TRBJ2-2, with a tentative D call TRBD1 (5 bases). CDR1 is LGHNA and CDR2 is YSLEER in the germline V gene. Trimming took 1 base from V and 0 from J, leaving 15 bases between them. The CDR3 loop spans 18 amino acids. In DNA form, the CDR3 reads TGCGCCAGCAGCCAAGTTGGTGAGGACACCCCGAACACCGGGGAGCTGTTTGTT. Its translation is CASSQVGEDTPNTGELFV.

This clonotype was found a few times. The CDR3 region is CASSSMTGSTNEKLFF. The CDR3 DNA sequence: TGTGCCAGCTCATCTATGACAGGGAGCACTAATGAAAAACTGTTTTTT. This chain joins TRBV18 and TRBJ1-4; 7 bases are shared with TRBD1. Germline loops: CDR1 KGHSH, CDR2 LQKENI. Trimming took 5 bases from V and 2 from J; bases not matched to a gene: 8. The CDR3 totals 16 residues.

Many counts were recorded for this clonotype. The genes are TRBV20-1 and TRBJ2-7; 11 bases map to TRBD2. V dropped 0 bases and J dropped 0; count of bases not matched to a gene: 4. This CDR3 is 16 amino acids long. In germline, CDR1 is DFQATT, CDR2 SNEGSKA (reference sequence). This CDR3 is CSARDPTSGISYEQYF. The CDR3 coding sequence is TGCAGTGCTAGAGATCCGACTAGCGGGATCTCCTACGAGCAGTACTTC.

The chain uses TRBV12-3 or TRBV12-4 and TRBJ1-1; 7 bases align to TRBD1. This CDR3 region has 14 residues. Losses at the gene ends were 4 bases for V and 8 bases for J; bases not matched to a gene: 10. The CDR3 nucleotides are TGTGCCAGCAGTTCAGGGGGGATTCGGGGGGAAGCTTTCTTT. Translating gives CASSSGGIRGEAFF.